These 21 T cell receptor beta chains were all obtained from the same sample, sequenced in a study of cytomegalovirus exposure and HLA in healthy donors. The PCR had 60 Vbeta and 13 Jbeta primers. Clones were read by immunoSEQ multiplex PCR, and TCRdb kept only the in-frame ones, dropping some. The table records 150,000 or so clones, around 80% of them present only once. The sequencing input was PBMCs. The receptor set was obtained from a male donor in good health and CMV-seropositive.

The rearrangement joins TRBV10-1 to TRBJ1-3; D remains unclear. Trimming stripped 3 bases from V and 0 bases from J, with 6 bases between. The CDR3 is 14 amino acids. Germline V lookup: CDR1 WNHNN, CDR2 SYGVQD (reference sequence). Here the CDR3 DNA reads TGCGCCAGCAGTGATTGGAGCTCTGGAAACACCATATATTTT. Its translation is CASSDWSSGNTIYF.

J is TRBJ2-1 and V is TRBV7-2; TRBD2 aligns across 11 bases. Germline-derived CDR1 and CDR2 are SGHTA and FQGNSA. V gave up 1 base and J gave up 5 bases; unmatched junction bases: 4. The CDR3 spans 16 residues. CDR3 amino acids: CASSLGLAGGDNEQFF. The CDR3 DNA reads as TGTGCCAGCAGCTTAGGCCTAGCGGGAGGAGACAATGAGCAGTTCTTC.

The chain employs TRBV9 and TRBJ2-5; no firm D call. Per the germline V gene, CDR1 is SGDLS and CDR2 is YYNGEE. The CDR3 has 11 residues. Trimming stripped 3 bases from V and 5 bases from J, with 5 bases between. CDR3 nucleotides: TGTGCCAGCAGCGCAGGCGAGACCCAGTACTTC. It specifies CASSAGETQYF.

The V gene is TRBV9, the J gene TRBJ2-7, with TRBD2 matching over 8 bases. Germline-derived CDR1 and CDR2 are SGDLS and YYNGEE. V shed 1 base, J shed 5 bases, and the junction held 5 bases outside the gene matches. CDR3 length: 14 amino acids. The CDR3 DNA sequence: TGTGCCAGCAGCGTAACAGCGGGAGTAGACGAGCAGTACTTC. Amino acids: CASSVTAGVDEQYF.

V gene TRBV7-2 combines with J gene TRBJ1-2, with TRBD1 as a possible D gene (6 bases). V shed 2 bases and J shed 6 bases, with 10 bases lying between them. The CDR3 sequence is 13 residues long. Germline lookup yields CDR1 SGHTA and CDR2 FQGNSA. The CDR3 coding sequence is TGTGCCAGCAGCTTAAAGGGGGAACATGGCTACACCTTC. Its translation is CASSLKGEHGYTF.

The rearrangement uses TRBV7-9 and TRBJ2-3; TRBD2 matches at 8 bases. Germline trimming cut 5 bases from V and 0 bases from J; bases unmatched to any gene: 10. Germline CDR1 is SEHNR and CDR2 is FQNEAQ (reference sequence). This CDR3 is 17 amino acids long. In nucleotides, the CDR3 is TGTGCCAGCAGCCCGGGAGGGACTACCCCTAGCACAGATACGCAGTATTTT. Its protein product is CASSPGGTTPSTDTQYF.

The chain is built from TRBV9 and TRBJ1-1; possible D gene TRBD1, 6 bases. CDR1 and CDR2 from the germline V gene are SGDLS and YYNGEE. The ends were cut back, 3 bases at V and 11 bases at J, with 17 bases in the middle. The CDR3 covers 13 residues. In DNA, the CDR3 is TGTGCCAGCAGCGAGGGGGGGGACTCTACGGCTTTCTTT. Its protein product is CASSEGGDSTAFF.

The rearrangement joins TRBV30 to TRBJ1-1, with 9 bases matching TRBD1. Germline-derived CDR1 and CDR2 are GTSNPN and SVGIG (reference sequence). There are 14 residues in the CDR3. Trimming cost V 5 bases and J 1 base; bases outside gene matches: 5. The CDR3 protein is CAWDRGNENTEAFF. The CDR3 nucleotides read TGTGCCTGGGACAGGGGGAACGAGAACACTGAAGCTTTCTTT. Filled out from reference TRBV30 and TRBJ1-1, the complete variable domain reads SQTIHQWPATLVQPVGSPLSLECTVEGTSNPNLYWYRQAAGRGLQLLFYSVGIGQISSEVPQNLSASRPQDRQFILSSKKLLLSDSGFYLCAWDRGNENTEAFFGQGTRLTVV.

This clone has just a few counts. The J gene is TRBJ2-1, the V gene TRBV4-1; TRBD1 aligns across 8 bases. CDR1 is MGHRA, CDR2 YSYEKL, per germline. V lost 0 bases, J lost 5 bases, and 15 bases stayed unmatched. This CDR3 is 19 amino acids long. Here the CDR3 DNA reads TGCGCCAGCAGCCAAGATAGGGGCAGGGGGCTTAGCAATAACAATGAGCAGTTCTTC. Its protein is CASSQDRGRGLSNNNEQFF.

In this sample, this clone turned up a few times. The chain joins TRBV2 to TRBJ1-1, with a tentative D call TRBD1 (6 bases). From germline, CDR1 is SNHLY and CDR2 FYNNEI. The CDR3 runs 14 residues. V was clipped by 0 bases and J by 5 bases, with 10 bases between them. The CDR3 region has the DNA TGTGCCAGCAGTGAAGCGGGGGCCGGTACTGAAGCTTTCTTT. This translates into CASSEAGAGTEAFF. Full variable domain (outside the CDR3, taken from reference TRBV2 and TRBJ1-1): EPEVTQTPSHQVTQMGQEVILRCVPISNHLYFYWYRQILGQKVEFLVSFYNNEISEKSEIFDDQFSVERPDGSNFTLKIRSTKLEDSAMYFCASSEAGAGTEAFFGQGTRLTVV.

The gene calls are TRBV9 and TRBJ1-1, with TRBD1 matching over 7 bases. V shed 6 bases, J shed 1 base, and the junction held 3 bases outside the gene matches. CDR3 length equals 13 residues. The germline V gene has CDR1 SGDLS and CDR2 YYNGEE. CDR3 protein: CASTGQENTEAFF. The CDR3, as DNA: TGTGCCAGCACCGGACAGGAGAACACTGAAGCTTTCTTT.

V gene TRBV11-2 combines with J gene TRBJ2-3; D gene uncertain. V was cut by 1 base and J by 1 base, with 6 bases left in between. The CDR3 contains 14 residues. Germline lookup yields CDR1 SGHAT and CDR2 FQNNGV. DNA for the CDR3: TGTGCCAGCAGCTTAGGGTCGGGCACAGATACGCAGTATTTT. It is translated as CASSLGSGTDTQYF.

This clone was counted a few times. The chain uses TRBV7-2 and TRBJ2-1, with 8 nucleotides matching TRBD2. From germline, CDR1 is SGHTA and CDR2 FQGNSA. The CDR3 consists of 17 residues. J gave up 7 bases and V 2 bases, and 13 bases lay outside the gene matches. This CDR3 reads CASSLNLRGGGQNEQFF. For the CDR3, the DNA is TGTGCCAGCAGCTTAAATCTGCGGGGCGGGGGGCAGAATGAGCAGTTCTTC.

This clone was seen once. The chain employs TRBV27 and TRBJ2-3; no clear D. Germline assignment: CDR1 MNHEY and CDR2 SMNVEV (reference sequence). The CDR3 is 17 residues long. V was trimmed by 0 bases and J by 0 bases, leaving 13 bases between them. The chain's CDR3 is CASSLSQSGPSTDTQYF. The CDR3 nucleotides are TGTGCCAGCAGTTTATCCCAGTCAGGCCCTAGCACAGATACGCAGTATTTT.

V gene TRBV27 combines with J gene TRBJ2-7; D gene uncertain. CDR1 and CDR2 from the germline V gene are MNHEY and SMNVEV (reference sequence). The CDR3 length is 13 residues. With 5 bases removed from V and 3 bases from J, the gap between germline ends came to 11 bases. The chain's CDR3 is CASSERVGYEQYF. CDR3 DNA sequence: TGTGCCAGCAGTGAAAGAGTCGGCTACGAGCAGTACTTC.

The V and J genes are TRBV19 and TRBJ1-1, with D unresolved. CDR3 length: 13 amino acids. Per germline, CDR1 LNHDA and CDR2 SQIVND (reference sequence). Trimming cost V 6 bases and J 2 bases, with 10 bases left between them. The CDR3 bases are TGTGCCAGTAGGGATAAGCGAAACACTGAAGCTTTCTTT. This gives the protein CASRDKRNTEAFF.

The chain couples TRBV30 to TRBJ2-5; TRBD2 aligns across 10 bases. Germline CDR1 GTSNPN, CDR2 SVGIG (reference sequence). The trim removed 3 bases at V and 5 bases at J, leaving 9 bases unmatched. There are 15 residues in the CDR3. This CDR3 reads CAWSPAGGAPETQYF. The DNA for the CDR3 is TGTGCCTGGAGCCCAGCGGGGGGGGCCCCTGAGACCCAGTACTTC.

The chain is built from TRBV4-3 and TRBJ1-3; TRBD1 matches 7 bases. The trim removed 0 bases at V and 8 bases at J, leaving 4 bases unmatched. Germline V gene data show CDR1 as LGHNA and CDR2 as YSLEER. CDR3 length: 14 residues. CDR3 protein: CASSQEQGLDTIYF. CDR3 bases: TGCGCCAGCAGCCAAGAACAGGGGTTGGACACCATATATTTT.

The CDR3 spells CASSFETTGFAGELFF. Here the CDR3 DNA reads TGTGCCAGCAGCTTCGAGACCACAGGGTTTGCCGGGGAGCTGTTTTTT. The chain carries TRBV5-6 and TRBJ2-2; tentative D call: TRBD1 (6 bases). Deletions cut 2 bases from V and 6 bases from J, with 17 bases between. Per the germline V gene, CDR1 is SGHDT and CDR2 is YYEEEE. The CDR3 spans 16 residues.

The chain couples TRBV29-1 to TRBJ1-2; a possible D gene is TRBD1 (5 bases). CDR1 is SQVTM, CDR2 ANQGSEA, per germline. Trimming took off 1 base at V and 3 bases at J, with 21 bases between the two ends. CDR3 length: 17 residues. CDR3 bases: TGCAGCGTTGAAGTTGGCGTCCGCCGGGGGGAGGACTATGGCTACACCTTC. It is translated as CSVEVGVRRGEDYGYTF. The whole variable domain, filled in from reference TRBV29-1 and TRBJ1-2, reads SAVISQKPSRDICQRGTSLTIQCQVDSQVTMMFWYRQQPGQSLTLIATANQGSEATYESGFVIDKFPISRPNLTFSTLTVSNMSPEDSSIYLCSVEVGVRRGEDYGYTFGSGTRLTVV.

J is TRBJ1-6 and V is TRBV7-6, with 9 bases identical to TRBD1. The CDR3 spans 16 residues. CDR1 SGHVS and CDR2 FNYEAQ come from the germline V gene. J was trimmed by 3 bases and V by 6 bases; bases with no gene match: 6. CDR3 in DNA: TGTGCCAGCAGAACCGGGACAGGGAACTATAATTCACCCCTCCACTTT. As protein: CASRTGTGNYNSPLHF.